These 27 T cell receptor beta chains came from one sample sequenced in a study of cytomegalovirus exposure and HLA in healthy donors. With 60 Vbeta and 13 Jbeta primers, the PCR was carried out. Produced via immunoSEQ multiplex PCR; TCRdb's table is partial and in-frame only. The repertoire holds under 200,000 clones, 60% to 80% seen once, with 4.9% in the top ten. The sequenced sample consisted of PBMCs. Receptors were obtained from a male donor in good health and CMV-seronegative.

CDR3 bases: TGTGCCAGCAGCTTACTAGTCCTGAGAACTAATGAAAAACTGTTTTTT. Its protein is CASSLLVLRTNEKLFF. The J gene is TRBJ1-4, the V gene TRBV7-2; D remains ambiguous. V gave up 2 bases and J gave up 1 base, with 11 bases separating them. Looked up from germline, CDR1 is SGHTA and CDR2 is FQGNSA. The CDR3 is 16 residues long.

The chain is built from TRBV7-7 and TRBJ2-5; TRBD2 agrees at 8 bases. With V trimmed by 7 bases and J by 2 bases, 3 bases remained unmatched. Germline V gene lookup returns CDR1 SSHAT and CDR2 FNYEAQ (reference sequence). CDR3 length equals 13 residues. The CDR3 sequence: CASIPGGQETQYF. Here the CDR3 DNA reads TGTGCCAGCATCCCGGGAGGGCAAGAGACCCAGTACTTC.

This clone has just a few counts. V usage is TRBV29-1 and J usage is TRBJ2-1; maybe TRBD1 (5 bases). This CDR3 has 13 residues. V lost 4 bases to trimming and J lost 7 bases, with 14 bases between them. CDR1 is SQVTM and CDR2 is ANQGSEA in the germline V gene. CDR3 amino acids: CSVVKGLGNEQFF. CDR3 nucleotide sequence: TGCAGCGTTGTCAAGGGGCTCGGGAATGAGCAGTTCTTC.

The gene calls are TRBV5-1 and TRBJ2-7, with 7 bases identical to TRBD1. CDR1 is SGHRS, CDR2 YFSETQ, per germline. J was trimmed by 7 bases and V by 3 bases; bases with no gene match: 10. The CDR3 covers 14 residues. CDR3 residues: CASSSSTGSGEQYF. CDR3 nucleotide sequence: TGCGCCAGCAGCTCCTCGACAGGGTCGGGAGAGCAGTACTTC.

This sequence joins TRBV6-6 and TRBJ2-2; a possible D gene is TRBD2 (6 bases). V dropped 6 bases and J dropped 2 bases, with 16 bases sitting between them. CDR1 is MNHNY and CDR2 is SVGAGI in the germline V gene (reference sequence). The CDR3 extends over 16 amino acids. The CDR3 DNA reads as TGTGCCAGCAGACGTCCGGGAGAGACAAACACCGGGGAGCTGTTTTTT. It encodes CASRRPGETNTGELFF.

CDR3 residues: CASSSDSYNEQFF. CDR3 nucleotide sequence: TGTGCCAGCAGTTCGGACAGCTACAATGAGCAGTTCTTC. The chain employs TRBV6-5 and TRBJ2-1, with a possible D match to TRBD1 (6 bases). This CDR3 spans 13 amino acids. CDR1 is MNHEY, CDR2 SVGAGI, per germline. V was cut by 4 bases and J by 3 bases, with 7 bases left in between.

The gene calls are TRBV7-9 and TRBJ1-2; 8 bases map to TRBD1. Unmatched junction bases numbered 4, after V lost 3 bases and J lost 4 bases. The germline CDR1 and CDR2 sequences are SEHNR and FQNEAQ (reference sequence). CDR3 length: 14 residues. The CDR3 DNA reads TGTGCCAGCAGCTTGGGACAGGATTTCTATGGCTACACCTTC. Translated: CASSLGQDFYGYTF. Drawing the rest from reference TRBV7-9 and TRBJ1-2, the complete variable domain is DTGVSQNPRHKITKRGQNVTFRCDPISEHNRLYWYRQTLGQGPEFLTYFQNEAQLEKSRLLSDRFSAERPKGSFSTLEIQRTEQGDSAMYLCASSLGQDFYGYTFGSGTRLTVV.

The chain links TRBV2 to TRBJ2-1, with TRBD1 identical over 7 bases. V shed 4 bases and J 5 bases; nucleotides not matched to a gene: 8. The CDR3 is made up of 15 amino acids. Germline V gene data show CDR1 as SNHLY and CDR2 as FYNNEI. This CDR3 is CASSGQGVPHNEQFF. The CDR3 DNA follows: TGTGCCAGCAGTGGCCAGGGGGTCCCCCACAATGAGCAGTTCTTC. Together with reference TRBV2 and TRBJ2-1, the CDR3 gives the full variable domain: EPEVTQTPSHQVTQMGQEVILRCVPISNHLYFYWYRQILGQKVEFLVSFYNNEISEKSEIFDDQFSVERPDGSNFTLKIRSTKLEDSAMYFCASSGQGVPHNEQFFGPGTRLTVL.

This chain joins TRBV7-9 and TRBJ2-2; 8 nucleotides agree with TRBD2. Per germline, CDR1 SEHNR and CDR2 FQNEAQ (reference sequence). After removal of 6 bases from V and 4 bases from J, the junction contained 7 bases not matched to a gene. The CDR3 is 15 amino acids. In nucleotides, the CDR3 is TGTGCCAGCAGACCGACCGGGACTAGCACCGGGGAGCTGTTTTTT. As protein: CASRPTGTSTGELFF.

V gene TRBV7-3 combines with J gene TRBJ2-3, with D unclear. Trimming stripped 5 bases from V and 0 bases from J, with 9 bases between. Germline loops: CDR1 SGHTA, CDR2 FQGTGA. The CDR3 extends over 14 amino acids. CDR3 coding DNA: TGTGCCAGCAGCGTGGCTTCGAGCACAGATACGCAGTATTTT. Protein product: CASSVASSTDTQYF.

V gene TRBV30 combines with J gene TRBJ2-7; perhaps TRBD2 as D (6 bases). Germline V gene sequence: CDR1 GTSNPN, CDR2 SVGIG (reference sequence). V was shortened by 2 bases and J by 6 bases, with 11 bases between the two germline ends. This CDR3 has 12 amino acids. The CDR3 DNA is TGTGCCTGGAGTATCCTAGCGATCGAGCAGTACTTC. As protein: CAWSILAIEQYF.

This clone was recorded only once. This chain joins TRBV13 and TRBJ2-7; TRBD2 matches 14 bases. The CDR3 runs 16 residues. In germline, CDR1 is PRHDT, CDR2 FYEKMQ (reference sequence). V dropped 5 bases and J dropped 6; count of bases not matched to a gene: 9. The CDR3 coding sequence is TGTGCCAGCAGCGGACAAGGGACTAGCGGGAGCTCCGAGCAGTACTTC. Translated: CASSGQGTSGSSEQYF.

The chain combines TRBV5-1 with TRBJ2-7; maybe TRBD2 (5 bases). CDR1 SGHRS and CDR2 YFSETQ come from the germline V gene. CDR3 length: 15 amino acids. Trimming took off 0 bases at V and 3 bases at J, with 13 bases between the two ends. Here the CDR3 reads CASSLAGSVNYEQYF. DNA for the CDR3: TGCGCCAGCAGCTTGGCCGGTAGCGTAAACTACGAGCAGTACTTC. Filled out from reference TRBV5-1 and TRBJ2-7, the complete variable domain reads KAGVTQTPRYLIKTRGQQVTLSCSPISGHRSVSWYQQTPGQGLQFLFEYFSETQRNKGNFPGRFSGRQFSNSRSEMNVSTLELGDSALYLCASSLAGSVNYEQYFGPGTRLTVT.

The chain couples TRBV7-9 to TRBJ1-2; D unresolved. CDR3 length: 15 amino acids. The germline V and J ends were trimmed by 3 bases and 2 bases, with 13 bases remaining between them. CDR1 is SEHNR and CDR2 is FQNEAQ in the germline V gene (reference sequence). CDR3 residues: CASSFSGSHNYGYTF. CDR3 DNA: TGTGCCAGCAGCTTCTCGGGGTCACACAACTATGGCTACACCTTC. The whole variable domain, filled in from reference TRBV7-9 and TRBJ1-2, reads DTGVSQNPRHKITKRGQNVTFRCDPISEHNRLYWYRQTLGQGPEFLTYFQNEAQLEKSRLLSDRFSAERPKGSFSTLEIQRTEQGDSAMYLCASSFSGSHNYGYTFGSGTRLTVV.

V gene TRBV5-1 combines with J gene TRBJ1-6; D gene unclear. The CDR3 is 15 residues long. Trimming took off 1 base at V and 5 bases at J, with 10 bases between the two ends. Germline V gene sequence: CDR1 SGHRS, CDR2 YFSETQ. CDR3 amino acids: CASSLILDDNSPLHF. The CDR3, as DNA: TGCGCCAGCAGCTTGATTCTAGACGATAATTCACCCCTCCACTTT.

The V call is TRBV9, the J call TRBJ2-2; TRBD2 matches 10 bases. The CDR3 spans 16 residues. Per germline, CDR1 SGDLS and CDR2 YYNGEE. After removal of 0 bases from V and 7 bases from J, the junction contained 6 bases not matched to a gene. The CDR3 is CASSVDLAGGSGELFF. In DNA form, the CDR3 reads TGTGCCAGCAGCGTAGATTTAGCGGGAGGTAGCGGGGAGCTGTTTTTT. Full variable domain (missing parts from reference TRBV9 and TRBJ2-2): DSGVTQTPKHLITATGQRVTLRCSPRSGDLSVYWYQQSLDQGLQFLIQYYNGEERAKGNILERFSAQQFPDLHSELNLSSLELGDSALYFCASSVDLAGGSGELFFGEGSRLTVL.

This clone appeared a few times. V is TRBV2 and J is TRBJ1-1; 7 positions match TRBD1. The CDR3 totals 11 residues. The germline V gene encodes CDR1 SNHLY and CDR2 FYNNEI. The trim removed 6 bases at V and 10 bases at J, leaving 5 bases unmatched. In DNA form, the CDR3 reads TGTGCCAGCAGAAACAGGGGAGGAGCTTTCTTT. This sequence encodes CASRNRGGAFF.

This clone occurred once. The CDR3 bases are TGTGCCAGCAAGGTAGGGAGAGGGACAGATACGCAGTATTTT. Its protein is CASKVGRGTDTQYF. The V and J genes are TRBV5-4 and TRBJ2-3; maybe TRBD2 (5 bases). The germline CDR1 and CDR2 sequences are SGHNT and YYREEE (reference sequence). The CDR3 extends over 14 amino acids. V lost 6 bases and J 3 bases, leaving 14 bases between the germline ends.

The chain employs TRBV6-6 and TRBJ2-3; 7 positions match TRBD1. Germline CDR1 is MNHNY and CDR2 is SVGAGI (reference sequence). The CDR3 has 15 amino acids. The V and J ends lost 6 bases and 4 bases, in that order; junction bases with no gene match: 10. CDR3 in DNA: TGTGCCAGCAGCCCGACAGGGAAAGCGGCAGATACGCAGTATTTT. This translates into CASSPTGKAADTQYF.

V is TRBV7-9 and J is TRBJ2-5; possible D gene TRBD2, 6 bases. The CDR3 length is 14 residues. The germline V gene encodes CDR1 SEHNR and CDR2 FQNEAQ (reference sequence). The germline V and J ends were trimmed by 5 bases and 1 base, with 11 bases remaining between them. DNA of the CDR3: TGTGCCAGCAGCCCACGCGGGGTCCAAGAGACCCAGTACTTC. This encodes CASSPRGVQETQYF.

This sequence joins TRBV5-6 and TRBJ2-7; D might be TRBD2 (5 bases). This CDR3 spans 16 amino acids. CDR1 and CDR2 (germline): SGHDT, YYEEEE. Trimming pared 4 bases from V and 0 bases from J, leaving 17 bases between. The CDR3 loop is CASSPRFGGLSYEQYF. Written as DNA, the CDR3 is TGTGCCAGCAGCCCAAGGTTCGGAGGTCTCTCCTACGAGCAGTACTTC.

The chain carries TRBV28 and TRBJ1-3; 7 positions match TRBD1. The V segment lost 7 bases and the J segment 4 bases; nucleotides outside the gene matches: 7. Germline loops: CDR1 MDHEN, CDR2 SYDVKM. The CDR3 totals 14 residues. CDR3 sequence: CASILGGTGNTIYF. The CDR3 coding sequence is TGTGCCAGCATTCTAGGGGGCACCGGAAACACCATATATTTT.

The J gene is TRBJ1-4, the V gene TRBV5-1; D is undetermined. CDR3 length: 15 residues. Trimming shortened V by 3 bases and J by 5 bases, and 14 bases separated the two germline ends. Looked up from germline, CDR1 is SGHRS and CDR2 is YFSETQ. The CDR3, as DNA: TGCGCCAGCAGCTCCTTAGGAGCCTCCAATGAAAAACTGTTTTTT. Residues: CASSSLGASNEKLFF.

The rearrangement joins TRBV6-5 to TRBJ1-5, with 7 bases that match TRBD1. Germline CDR1 is MNHEY and CDR2 is SVGAGI. With V trimmed by 7 bases and J by 4 bases, 4 bases remained unmatched. The CDR3 loop spans 13 amino acids. CDR3 sequence (DNA): TGTGCCAGCAAAGGGGGCGGAAATCAGCCCCAGCATTTT. Translating gives CASKGGGNQPQHF.

The chain is built from TRBV19 and TRBJ2-7, with 8 bases that match TRBD2. Germline CDR1 is LNHDA and CDR2 is SQIVND (reference sequence). The CDR3 is made up of 14 amino acids. With V trimmed by 6 bases and J by 4 bases, 8 bases remained unmatched. CDR3 nucleotide sequence: TGTGCCAGTAGGGCTTCGGGAGGGGGGTACGAGCAGTACTTC. Residues: CASRASGGGYEQYF.

The J gene is TRBJ1-1, the V gene TRBV6-5; a weak D match, TRBD1 (5 bases). In germline, CDR1 is MNHEY, CDR2 SVGAGI. V was trimmed by 2 bases and J by 5 bases, leaving 9 bases between them. The CDR3 has 13 residues. CDR3 nucleotide sequence: TGTGCCAGCAGTTACCTACGGGGGACTGAAGCTTTCTTT. It is translated as CASSYLRGTEAFF.

V and J are TRBV5-4 and TRBJ2-1, with TRBD2 as a possible D gene (5 bases). V dropped 4 bases and J dropped 7 bases, with 9 bases sitting between them. The CDR3 runs 12 residues. From germline, CDR1 is SGHNT and CDR2 YYREEE (reference sequence). The CDR3 DNA is TGTGCCAGCAGCCGCCAGCGGAATGAGCAGTTCTTC. It yields the protein CASSRQRNEQFF.